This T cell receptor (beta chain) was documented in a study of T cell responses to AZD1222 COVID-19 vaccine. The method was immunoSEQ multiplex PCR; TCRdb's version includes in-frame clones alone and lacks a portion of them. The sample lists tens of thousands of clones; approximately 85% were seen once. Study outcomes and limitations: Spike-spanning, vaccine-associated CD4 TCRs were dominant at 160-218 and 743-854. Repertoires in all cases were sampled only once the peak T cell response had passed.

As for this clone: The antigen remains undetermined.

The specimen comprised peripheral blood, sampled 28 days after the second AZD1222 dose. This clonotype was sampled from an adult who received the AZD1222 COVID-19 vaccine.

CDR3 protein: CASSQDPDRVLDEQYF. The CDR3 DNA sequence: TGTGCCAGCAGCCAAGACCCGGACAGGGTACTCGACGAGCAGTACTTC. The rearrangement joins TRBV4-2 to TRBJ2-7; 8 bases map to TRBD1. CDR3 length: 16 amino acids. Trimming took 0 bases from V and 5 from J; bases not matched to a gene: 9. CDR1 and CDR2 (germline): LGHNA, YNFKEQ.